This entry concerns a single T cell receptor (beta chain). What it binds is not known. The data originate from a study of T-cell reconstitution after alpha-beta-depleted transplantation in children. Unique molecular identifiers were built into the TCRbeta library. TCRdb reprocessed the PCR reads via MiXCR and lists one record per CDR3 protein. The data hold about 540,000 distinct CDR3 sequences, with over 25% observed a single time. Germline V gene sequence: CDR1 SGHDT, CDR2 YYEEEE. This CDR3 is 14 amino acids long. V lost 4 bases to trimming and J lost 2 bases, with 10 bases between them. General study results and limits: Diversity of TCRbeta at day 60 was high in some patients, arising from surviving recipient T cells and thymic progenitors. In patients about two months after transplant, alpha-beta T cells reportedly arose from several hundred expanded graft clones. Newly generated T cells supplied most T-cell counts and diversity one year post-transplant.

The V gene is TRBV5-6, the J gene TRBJ2-1; no firm D call. This TCR was recovered from a boy in the first two years of life with Wiskott-Aldrich syndrome, due to receive a stem cell transplant. Specimen: PBMCs, collected before TCRalphabeta/CD19-depleted stem cell transplant. CDR3 nucleotides: TGTGCCAGCAGCCCAGCCCCAACCTACAATGAGCAGTTCTTC. This gives the protein CASSPAPTYNEQFF.